This T cell receptor beta chain was recorded in a study of CD8 T cells in Susac syndrome. Study-level findings and limits: The study recognized that its TCR sequencing and HLA analysis covered a relatively small number of individuals.

Blood CD8+ and CD4+ T cells underwent high-throughput TCR beta sequencing. Patients with stable or active relapsing-remitting disease, all of them treatment-naive, made up the multiple sclerosis controls. The TEMRA cells underwent FACS enrichment, while the CD8+ and CD4+ T cells underwent negative isolation. After extraction with the RNeasy kit, 0.5 to 1 ug of the RNA was reverse transcribed using random hexamers. TCRdb re-called the immunoSEQ multiplex PCR reads through MiXCR, storing one row per CDR3 protein. The sample records approximately 160,000 distinct CDR3 sequences, 85% to 95% being singletons. Comments on this clonotype: Its antigen remains unidentified.

Germline-derived CDR1 and CDR2 are SGHDN and FVKESK. Trimming took 4 bases from V and 4 from J, leaving 5 bases between them. This CDR3 has 12 amino acids. V and J are TRBV14 and TRBJ1-3; D gene uncertain. Specimen: CD4+ T cells from PBMCs. The sequence derives from a human donor with multiple sclerosis. CDR3 region: CASSPGGNTIYF. CDR3 sequence (DNA): TGTGCCAGCAGCCCGGGGGGAAACACCATATATTTT.